The rows below give T cell receptor beta chains drawn from one sample of a study of T cell responses to AZD1222 COVID-19 vaccine. Produced via immunoSEQ multiplex PCR; TCRdb's table is partial and in-frame only. The profile shows about 97,000 clones, 80% to 90% of them singletons. Sequenced here: peripheral blood, sampled 28 days after the second AZD1222 dose. These receptors were taken from an adult who received the AZD1222 COVID-19 vaccine. Both conserved end residues are part of each CDR3. The D gene is left open where the match is weak. Not every row has a clone size; where given, it reads once, few, many or a size class.

D gene	clone size	V gene	J gene	CDR3 DNA	CDR3 protein
-	-	TRBV6-2/TRBV6-3	TRBJ1-5	TGTGCCAGCAGTCGACAGAGGAATCAGCCCCAGCATTTT	CASSRQRNQPQHF
TRBD1	-	TRBV30	TRBJ1-1	TGTGCCTGGAGCCTAGGGGGCGCGGGGACTGAAGCTTTCTTT	CAWSLGGAGTEAFF
-	-	TRBV6-6	TRBJ2-5	TGTGCCAGCAGCACAGGGTCACAAGAGACCCAGTACTTC	CASSTGSQETQYF
-	-	TRBV5-1	TRBJ2-7	TGCGCCAGCAGCCTGGATGGGGGGTACGAGCAGTACTTC	CASSLDGGYEQYF
-	-	TRBV30	TRBJ1-4	TGTGCCTGGGGGCCGGCAGGCGGTGAAAAACTGTTTTTT	CAWGPAGGEKLFF
-	-	TRBV27	TRBJ1-4	TGTGCCAGCATGATTAACTCGTGGAATGAAAAACTGTTTTTT	CASMINSWNEKLFF
-	-	TRBV12-3/TRBV12-4	TRBJ2-5	TGTGCCAGCAGTCTTTGGGACTCGGAGACCCAGTACTTC	CASSLWDSETQYF
-	-	TRBV19	TRBJ2-3	TGTGCCAGTAGTATCACAGGACCAGCTACGCAGTATTTT	CASSITGPATQYF
-	once	TRBV12-5	TRBJ2-1	TGTGCTAGTGGTTTGGGGACTGGGAGCTCCTACAATGAGCAGTTCTTC	CASGLGTGSSYNEQFF
TRBD2	-	TRBV4-1	TRBJ2-1	TGCGCCAGCAGCCAAGGATTTGAACGGGGGGGTGACAATGAGCAGTTCTTC	CASSQGFERGGDNEQFF
-	few	TRBV9	TRBJ1-2	TGTGCCAGCAGCGTAGTTGACAGTCTGGGCTCGGGCTACACCTTC	CASSVVDSLGSGYTF
-	-	TRBV5-4	TRBJ2-2	TGTGCCAGCAGCACCGGGACACCCCTGGACACCGGGGAGCTGTTTTTT	CASSTGTPLDTGELFF
TRBD2	-	TRBV29-1	TRBJ2-3	TGCAGCGTCCTAGCGGGAGGGGCCCCAGATACGCAGTATTTT	CSVLAGGAPDTQYF
TRBD1	-	TRBV5-1	TRBJ2-1	TGCGCCAGCAGCTTCTTTGGCAGGGGGTCGGGTAATGAGCAGTTCTTC	CASSFFGRGSGNEQFF
-	-	TRBV5-1	TRBJ2-6	TGCGCCAGCAGCGTGACAGGTTTTAGCTCTGGGGCCAACGTCCTGACTTTC	CASSVTGFSSGANVLTF
TRBD2	-	TRBV6-6	TRBJ2-3	TGTGCCAGCAGTCTGGGACTAGCGGGCCTCCTCTTAGGTACGCAGTATTTT	CASSLGLAGLLLGTQYF
TRBD1	-	TRBV27	TRBJ1-2	TGTGCCAGCAGACAGGGGGCGGGTGGCTACACCTTC	CASRQGAGGYTF
-	-	TRBV6-1	TRBJ2-7	TGTGCCAGCAGTGAAGCGCTGCGTCAGGAGCAGTACTTC	CASSEALRQEQYF
TRBD1	-	TRBV7-9	TRBJ2-7	TGTGCCAGCACCCGTACCGGGACAGGGAATAACTACGAGCAGTACTTC	CASTRTGTGNNYEQYF
-	-	TRBV19	TRBJ1-5	TGTGCCAGTAGTATAGAGAAAAGACGGACAGCAAATCAGCCCCAGCATTTT	CASSIEKRRTANQPQHF
-	-	TRBV28	TRBJ2-1	TGTGCCAGCAGTTTAGGGCACTCCTACAATGAGCAGTTCTTC	CASSLGHSYNEQFF
-	-	TRBV11-2	TRBJ2-3	TGTGCCAGCAGCTTAGTGGGAAGCCCCACAGATACGCAGTATTTT	CASSLVGSPTDTQYF
TRBD1	-	TRBV28	TRBJ1-5	TGTGCCAGCAGGTCACACGGGACAGGCGGAACCCATAGCAATCAGCCCCAGCATTTT	CASRSHGTGGTHSNQPQHF
-	-	TRBV7-9	TRBJ2-7	TGTGCCAGCAGCTTCGGGGAATACTCCTACGAGCAGTACTTC	CASSFGEYSYEQYF
-	-	TRBV21-1	TRBJ1-6	TGTGCCAGCCCCATTGCGGGATCACCCCTCCACTTT	CASPIAGSPLHF
-	-	TRBV12-3/TRBV12-4	TRBJ2-7	TGTGCCAGCAGTTTAAGCAGGGCCTACGAGCAGTACTTC	CASSLSRAYEQYF
-	-	TRBV5-1	TRBJ1-2	TGCGCCAGCAGCCTTCGAGGATACCCTGGCTATGGCTACACCTTC	CASSLRGYPGYGYTF
-	-	TRBV7-2	TRBJ1-2	TGTGCCAGCAGCCCAATTGGGGAAAGATATGGCTACACCTTC	CASSPIGERYGYTF
-	-	TRBV7-6	TRBJ2-7	TGTGCCAGCAGCGGGGGGGGCCCCTACGAGCAGTACTTC	CASSGGGPYEQYF
-	-	TRBV7-2	TRBJ2-4	TGTGCCAGCAGCCCCCGGTGGGGGTGGGACGTTCAGTACTTC	CASSPRWGWDVQYF
TRBD1	-	TRBV2	TRBJ2-1	TGTGCCAGTCAGACAGGGAGCTCCTACAATGAGCAGTTCTTC	CASQTGSSYNEQFF
-	-	TRBV3-1/TRBV3-2	TRBJ1-4	TGTGCCAGCAGCCAAAGAGGAGCTAATGAAAAACTGTTTTTT	CASSQRGANEKLFF
-	once	TRBV19	TRBJ1-5	TGTGCCAGTGGGTTGGGTGACGGGGGGCAGCCCCAGCATTTT	CASGLGDGGQPQHF
-	-	TRBV19	TRBJ1-1	TGTGCCAGTAGTCCCCGGGGCGTCTTGAACACTGAAGCTTTCTTT	CASSPRGVLNTEAFF
TRBD1	-	TRBV29-1	TRBJ1-1	TGCAGCCATCGGGACAGGGGCACTGAAGCTTTCTTT	CSHRDRGTEAFF
-	-	TRBV12-3/TRBV12-4	TRBJ1-2	TGTGCCAGCAGTCCAGACCGGGTGTATGGCTACACCTTC	CASSPDRVYGYTF
-	-	TRBV10-3	TRBJ2-3	TGTGCCATCAGTGGAGGGCTCCGCACAGATACGCAGTATTTT	CAISGGLRTDTQYF
-	-	TRBV7-9	TRBJ1-1	TGTGCCAGCAGCCCTGGGACTGGGGTGGGTGCTGAAGCTTTCTTT	CASSPGTGVGAEAFF
-	-	TRBV12-5	TRBJ1-3	TGTGCTAGTGGTTCCCTATCACCTCCTGGAAACACCATATATTTT	CASGSLSPPGNTIYF
-	-	TRBV11-2	TRBJ2-3	TGTGCCAGCAGCTCGGACCCAGATCGCGATACGCAGTATTTT	CASSSDPDRDTQYF
-	-	TRBV5-6	TRBJ2-7	TGTGCCAGCAGCTTGGCAATTCGGCAGGGTACCCACGAGCAGTACTTC	CASSLAIRQGTHEQYF